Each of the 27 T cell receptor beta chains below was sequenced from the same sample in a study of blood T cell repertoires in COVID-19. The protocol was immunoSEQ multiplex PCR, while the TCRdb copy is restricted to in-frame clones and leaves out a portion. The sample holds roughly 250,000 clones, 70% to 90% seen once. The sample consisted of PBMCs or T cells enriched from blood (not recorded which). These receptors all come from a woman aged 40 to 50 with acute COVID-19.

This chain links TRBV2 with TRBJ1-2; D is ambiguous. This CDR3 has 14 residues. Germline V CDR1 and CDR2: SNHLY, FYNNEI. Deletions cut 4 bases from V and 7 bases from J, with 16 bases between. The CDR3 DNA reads TGTGCCAGCAGTGGCCCCGACACCACCTTTGGCTACACCTTC. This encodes CASSGPDTTFGYTF. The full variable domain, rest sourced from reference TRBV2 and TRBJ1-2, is EPEVTQTPSHQVTQMGQEVILRCVPISNHLYFYWYRQILGQKVEFLVSFYNNEISEKSEIFDDQFSVERPDGSNFTLKIRSTKLEDSAMYFCASSGPDTTFGYTFGSGTRLTVV.

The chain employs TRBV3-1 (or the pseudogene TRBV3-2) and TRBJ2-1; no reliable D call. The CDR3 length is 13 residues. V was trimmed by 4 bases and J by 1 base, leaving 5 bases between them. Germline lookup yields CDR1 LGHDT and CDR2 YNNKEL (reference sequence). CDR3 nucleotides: TGTGCCAGCAGCCTCGAGTCCTACAATGAGCAGTTCTTC. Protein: CASSLESYNEQFF.

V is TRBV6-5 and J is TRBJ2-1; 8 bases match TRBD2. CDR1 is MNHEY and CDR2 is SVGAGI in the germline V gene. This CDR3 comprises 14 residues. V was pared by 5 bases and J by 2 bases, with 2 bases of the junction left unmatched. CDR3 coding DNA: TGTGCCAGCAGTCTAGCGGGTGCCTACAATGAGCAGTTCTTC. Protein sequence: CASSLAGAYNEQFF.

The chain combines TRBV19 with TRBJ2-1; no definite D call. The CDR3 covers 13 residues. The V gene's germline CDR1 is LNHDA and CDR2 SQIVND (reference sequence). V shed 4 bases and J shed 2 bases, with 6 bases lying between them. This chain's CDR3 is CASSTATYNEQFF. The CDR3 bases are TGTGCCAGTAGTACCGCTACCTACAATGAGCAGTTCTTC.

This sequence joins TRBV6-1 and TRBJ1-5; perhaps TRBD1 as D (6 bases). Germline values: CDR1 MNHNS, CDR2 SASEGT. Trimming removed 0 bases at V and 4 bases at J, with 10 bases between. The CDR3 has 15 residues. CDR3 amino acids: CASSEALGANQPQHF. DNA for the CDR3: TGTGCCAGCAGTGAAGCGTTGGGGGCGAATCAGCCCCAGCATTTT.

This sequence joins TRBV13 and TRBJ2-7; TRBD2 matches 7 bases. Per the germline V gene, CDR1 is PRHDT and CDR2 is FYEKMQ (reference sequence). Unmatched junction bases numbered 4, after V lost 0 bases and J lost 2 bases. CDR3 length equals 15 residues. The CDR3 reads CASSLGAGATYEQYF. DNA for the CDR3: TGTGCCAGCAGCTTAGGGGCGGGAGCCACCTACGAGCAGTACTTC.

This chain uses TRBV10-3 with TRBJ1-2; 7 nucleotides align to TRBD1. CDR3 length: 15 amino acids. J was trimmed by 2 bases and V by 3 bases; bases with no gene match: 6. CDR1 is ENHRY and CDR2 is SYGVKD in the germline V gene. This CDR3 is CAISDPDRRNYGYTF. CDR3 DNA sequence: TGTGCCATCAGTGACCCGGACAGGCGGAACTATGGCTACACCTTC.

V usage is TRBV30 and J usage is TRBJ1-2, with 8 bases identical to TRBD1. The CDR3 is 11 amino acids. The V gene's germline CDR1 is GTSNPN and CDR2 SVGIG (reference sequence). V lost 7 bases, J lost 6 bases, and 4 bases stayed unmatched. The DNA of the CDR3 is TGTGCCTCGGACAGGGTCAATGGCTACACCTTC. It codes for CASDRVNGYTF.

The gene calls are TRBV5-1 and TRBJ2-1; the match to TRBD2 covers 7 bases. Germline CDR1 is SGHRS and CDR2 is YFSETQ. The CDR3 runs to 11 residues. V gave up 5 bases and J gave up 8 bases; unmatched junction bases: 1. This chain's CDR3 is CASSRGDEQFF. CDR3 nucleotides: TGCGCCAGCAGTCGGGGGGATGAGCAGTTCTTC.

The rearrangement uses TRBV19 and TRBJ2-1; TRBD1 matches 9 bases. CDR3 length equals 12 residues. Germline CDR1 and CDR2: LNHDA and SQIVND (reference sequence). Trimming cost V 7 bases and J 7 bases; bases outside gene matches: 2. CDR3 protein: CASIGQGNEQFF. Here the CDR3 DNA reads TGTGCCAGTATTGGACAGGGGAATGAGCAGTTCTTC.

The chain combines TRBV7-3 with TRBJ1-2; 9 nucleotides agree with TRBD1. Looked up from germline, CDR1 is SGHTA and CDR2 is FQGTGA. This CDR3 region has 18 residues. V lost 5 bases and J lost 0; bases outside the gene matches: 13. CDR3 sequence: CASSPKGQGYGSNYGYTF. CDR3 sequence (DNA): TGTGCCAGCAGCCCGAAAGGACAGGGGTATGGGTCTAACTATGGCTACACCTTC.

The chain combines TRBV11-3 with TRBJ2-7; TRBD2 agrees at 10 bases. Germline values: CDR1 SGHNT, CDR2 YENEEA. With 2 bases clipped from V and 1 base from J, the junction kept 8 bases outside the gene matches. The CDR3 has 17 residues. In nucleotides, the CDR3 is TGTGCCAGCAGCTTAACAGTCGGAGCGGGAGGGTCCTACGAGCAGTACTTC. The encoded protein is CASSLTVGAGGSYEQYF.

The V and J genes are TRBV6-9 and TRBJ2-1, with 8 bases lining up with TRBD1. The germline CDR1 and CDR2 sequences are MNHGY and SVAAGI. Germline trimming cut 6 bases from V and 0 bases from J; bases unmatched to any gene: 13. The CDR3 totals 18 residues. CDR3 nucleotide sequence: TGTGCCAGCAGATACCTTGGACAGGGTAAGGTCTCCTACAATGAGCAGTTCTTC. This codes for CASRYLGQGKVSYNEQFF.

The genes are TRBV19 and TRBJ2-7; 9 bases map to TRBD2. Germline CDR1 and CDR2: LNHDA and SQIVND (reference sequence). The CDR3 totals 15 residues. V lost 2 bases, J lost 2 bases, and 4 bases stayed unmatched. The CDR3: CASSINLAGPYEQYF. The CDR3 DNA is TGTGCCAGTAGTATAAATCTAGCGGGACCCTACGAGCAGTACTTC.

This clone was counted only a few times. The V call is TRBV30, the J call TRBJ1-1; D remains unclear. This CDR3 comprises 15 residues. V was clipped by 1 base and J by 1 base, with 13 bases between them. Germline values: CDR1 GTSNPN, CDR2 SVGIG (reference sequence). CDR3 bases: TGTGCCTGGAGTGGGTTTAGGATAGCGAACACTGAAGCTTTCTTT. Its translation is CAWSGFRIANTEAFF.

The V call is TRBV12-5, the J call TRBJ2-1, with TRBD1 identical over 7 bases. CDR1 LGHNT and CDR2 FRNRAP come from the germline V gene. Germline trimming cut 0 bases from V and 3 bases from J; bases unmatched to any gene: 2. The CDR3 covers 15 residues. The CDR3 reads CASGLVPGGYNEQFF. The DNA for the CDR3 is TGTGCTAGTGGTTTGGTCCCAGGGGGCTACAATGAGCAGTTCTTC.

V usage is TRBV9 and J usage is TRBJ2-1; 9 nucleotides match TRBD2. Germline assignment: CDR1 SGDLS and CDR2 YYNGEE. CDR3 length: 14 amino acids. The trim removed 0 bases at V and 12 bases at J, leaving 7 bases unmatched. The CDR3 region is CASSVGSSGVVQFF. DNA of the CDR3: TGTGCCAGCAGCGTAGGCTCTAGCGGGGTGGTGCAGTTCTTC.

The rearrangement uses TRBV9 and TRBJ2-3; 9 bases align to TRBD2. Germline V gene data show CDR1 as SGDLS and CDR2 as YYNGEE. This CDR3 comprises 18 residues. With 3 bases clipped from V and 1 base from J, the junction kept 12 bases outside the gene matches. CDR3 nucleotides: TGTGCCAGCAGCGCTGTACAAGGGTTAGCGGGAGGCACAGATACGCAGTATTTT. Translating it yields CASSAVQGLAGGTDTQYF.

The chain's CDR3 is CASSVGLAGFVDTQYF. CDR3 coding DNA: TGTGCCAGCAGCGTAGGACTAGCGGGGTTCGTGGATACGCAGTATTTT. The rearrangement uses TRBV9 and TRBJ2-3, with 11 bases matching TRBD2. The CDR3 runs to 16 residues. Germline assignment: CDR1 SGDLS and CDR2 YYNGEE. V lost 0 bases to trimming and J lost 6 bases; unmatched junction nucleotides: 6.

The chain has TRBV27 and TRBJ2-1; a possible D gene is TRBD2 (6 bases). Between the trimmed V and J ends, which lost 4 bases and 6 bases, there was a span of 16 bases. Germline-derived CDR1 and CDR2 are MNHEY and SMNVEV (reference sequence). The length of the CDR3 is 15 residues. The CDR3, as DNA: TGTGCCAGCAGTTCGGCGGGAAGACGAACCAATGAGCAGTTCTTC. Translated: CASSSAGRRTNEQFF.

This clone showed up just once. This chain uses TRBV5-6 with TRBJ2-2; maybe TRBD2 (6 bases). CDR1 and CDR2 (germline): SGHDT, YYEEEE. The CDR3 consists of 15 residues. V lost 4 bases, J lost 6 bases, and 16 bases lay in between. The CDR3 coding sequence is TGTGCCAGCAGCCCGGCACTAGCCTTGGCCGGGGAGCTGTTTTTT. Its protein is CASSPALALAGELFF.

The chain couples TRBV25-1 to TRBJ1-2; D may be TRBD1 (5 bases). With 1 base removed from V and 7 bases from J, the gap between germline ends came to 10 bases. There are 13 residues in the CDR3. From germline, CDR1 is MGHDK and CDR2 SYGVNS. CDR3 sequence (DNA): TGTGCCAGCAGTGAATCAGGGAGGAGTGGCTACACCTTC. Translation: CASSESGRSGYTF.

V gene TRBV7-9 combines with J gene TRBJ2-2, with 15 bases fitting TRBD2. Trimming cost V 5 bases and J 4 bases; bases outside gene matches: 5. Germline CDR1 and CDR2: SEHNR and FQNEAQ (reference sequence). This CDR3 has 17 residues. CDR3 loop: CASSPLGLAGGTGELFF. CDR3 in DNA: TGTGCCAGCAGCCCTTTGGGACTAGCGGGGGGCACCGGGGAGCTGTTTTTT.

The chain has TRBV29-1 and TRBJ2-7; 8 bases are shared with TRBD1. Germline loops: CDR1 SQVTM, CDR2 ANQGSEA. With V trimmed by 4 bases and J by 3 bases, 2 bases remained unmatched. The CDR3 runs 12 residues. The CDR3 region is CSVGGTGYEQYF. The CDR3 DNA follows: TGCAGCGTTGGAGGGACAGGCTACGAGCAGTACTTC.

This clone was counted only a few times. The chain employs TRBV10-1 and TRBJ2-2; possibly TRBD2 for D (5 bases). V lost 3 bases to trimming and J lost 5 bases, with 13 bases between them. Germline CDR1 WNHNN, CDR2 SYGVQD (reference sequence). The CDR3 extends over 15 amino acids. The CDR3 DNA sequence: TGCGCCAGCAGTGAAAGGGCCCCGGGGACCGGGGAGCTGTTTTTT. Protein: CASSERAPGTGELFF.

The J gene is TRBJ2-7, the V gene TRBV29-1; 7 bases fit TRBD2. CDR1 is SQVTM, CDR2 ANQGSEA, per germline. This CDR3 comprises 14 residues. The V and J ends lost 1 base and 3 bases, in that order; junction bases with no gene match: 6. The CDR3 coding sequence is TGCAGCGTTGAAGTCCGGGACTACCGCTACGAGCAGTACTTC. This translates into CSVEVRDYRYEQYF.

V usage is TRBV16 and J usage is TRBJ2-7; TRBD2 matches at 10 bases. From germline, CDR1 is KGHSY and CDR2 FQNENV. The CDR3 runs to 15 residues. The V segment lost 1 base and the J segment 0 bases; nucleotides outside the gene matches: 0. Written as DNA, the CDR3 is TGTGCCAGCAGCCAATGGACTAGCGGCTCCTACGAGCAGTACTTC. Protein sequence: CASSQWTSGSYEQYF.